Listed below are T cell receptor beta chains from one sample, sequenced in a study of T cell responses to AZD1222 COVID-19 vaccine. The table came from immunoSEQ multiplex PCR; TCRdb's copy has only in-frame clones and leaves some out. This sample has around 120,000 clones; 87% occur once, and the top ten carry less than 2.5%. The sample consisted of peripheral blood, taken 28 days after the second AZD1222 dose. The origin of the receptors is an adult who received the AZD1222 COVID-19 vaccine. CDR3s include the opening cysteine and the closing phenylalanine or tryptophan. The order of the fields is clone size, J gene, V gene, D gene, CDR3 DNA, CDR3 protein. D genes are given only for firm matches. Not every row has a clone size; where given, it reads once, few, many or a size class.

>-|TRBJ1-1|TRBV6-5|TRBD1
TGTGCCAGCAGGAGGACAGGGGGGGAGAACACTGAAGCTTTCTTT
CASRRTGGENTEAFF
>-|TRBJ2-1|TRBV29-1|TRBD1
TGCAGCGACTGGGGACAGGGTTTACATGAGCAGTTCTTC
CSDWGQGLHEQFF
>-|TRBJ1-4|TRBV2|-
TGTGCCAGCAGTAGGGATTCTAATGAAAAACTGTTTTTT
CASSRDSNEKLFF
>-|TRBJ2-7|TRBV13|-
TGTGCCAGCAGCGCGAAGGGAATTTCCCTCGAGCAGTACTTC
CASSAKGISLEQYF
>-|TRBJ2-2|TRBV3-1/TRBV3-2|-
TGTGCCAGCAGGCAACTGGGGATGAACACCGGGGAGCTGTTTTTT
CASRQLGMNTGELFF
>-|TRBJ2-1|TRBV11-2|TRBD1
TGTGCCAGCAGCCCTTCCGGGACAGACTACAATGAGCAGTTCTTC
CASSPSGTDYNEQFF
>-|TRBJ1-2|TRBV19|TRBD1
TGTGCCAGTAGTGCCGGGACAGGGGGGGCCTATGGCTACACCTTC
CASSAGTGGAYGYTF
>once|TRBJ2-5|TRBV29-1|-
TGCAGCGTTGAAGAAGGGCAGGGGTCAGTCCAAGAGACCCAGTACTTC
CSVEEGQGSVQETQYF
>-|TRBJ2-2|TRBV18|-
TGTGCCAGCTCACCAGTCAGGGGCACCGGGGAGCTGTTTTTT
CASSPVRGTGELFF
>-|TRBJ2-3|TRBV19|TRBD2
TGTGCCAGTAGTATACTAGCGGGAGGGAGTCGGAATACGCAGTATTTT
CASSILAGGSRNTQYF
>-|TRBJ1-5|TRBV28|-
TGTGCCAGCAGTCGAACCCTGTTAAATCAGCCCCAGCATTTT
CASSRTLLNQPQHF
>-|TRBJ1-1|TRBV9|TRBD1
TGTGCCAGCAGCAAGGACAGGGCAAACACTGAAGCTTTCTTT
CASSKDRANTEAFF
>-|TRBJ1-6|TRBV7-9|-
TGTGCCAGCAGGTTCGAGGGACCGGGAAATTCACCCCTCCACTTT
CASRFEGPGNSPLHF
>-|TRBJ2-1|TRBV4-1|-
TGCGCCAGCAGCCAAAACAGGGCCGAGCAGTTCTTC
CASSQNRAEQFF
>-|TRBJ2-1|TRBV18|TRBD2
TGTGCCAGCTCACCCCAACTAGCGGGAGGCACTTACAATGAGCAGTTCTTC
CASSPQLAGGTYNEQFF
>-|TRBJ2-5|TRBV28|TRBD1
TGTGCCACCCCAGGGGCGTGGGGGAAGCAGAAGATGACAGGGGAGCGGTTTGAGACCCAGTACTTC
CATPGAWGKQKMTGERFETQYF
>few|TRBJ2-7|TRBV6-6|-
TGTGCCAGCATGTACTCTTACGAGCAGTACTTC
CASMYSYEQYF
>-|TRBJ2-3|TRBV5-1|-
TGCGCCAGCAGCCCGAGATACTCAAATACGCAGTATTTT
CASSPRYSNTQYF
>-|TRBJ2-7|TRBV7-2|-
TGTGCCAGCAGCTTAGCGCAGGGGCGGAAAAGCTACGAGCAGTACTTC
CASSLAQGRKSYEQYF
>-|TRBJ1-1|TRBV30|TRBD1
TGTGCCTGGAGGGGGGCCGGGACAGGGGTCTTGAACACTGAAGCTTTCTTT
CAWRGAGTGVLNTEAFF
>-|TRBJ1-2|TRBV19|-
TGTGCCAGCAGAGCCCGGGACGGAGCTAACTATGGCTACACCTTC
CASRARDGANYGYTF
>-|TRBJ1-2|TRBV5-1|TRBD1
TGCGCCAGCAGCAGGGATTCCGGGACAGTGAAATATGGCTACACCTTC
CASSRDSGTVKYGYTF
>-|TRBJ1-2|TRBV28|TRBD1
TGTGCCAGCAGCCTCAGGGGGCGAATGTATGGCTACACCTTC
CASSLRGRMYGYTF
>-|TRBJ1-2|TRBV7-3|-
TGTGCCAGCAGCTTTTACGTCGGAAACTATGGCTACACCTTC
CASSFYVGNYGYTF
>-|TRBJ1-5|TRBV19|-
TGTGCCAGTAGTATCATACAGGGCAATCAGCCCCAGCATTTT
CASSIIQGNQPQHF
>-|TRBJ2-5|TRBV7-9|TRBD2
TGTGCCAGCAGCTCCCCGGGACTAGGATTTGTGGAGACCCAGTACTTC
CASSSPGLGFVETQYF
>-|TRBJ2-2|TRBV28|TRBD2
TGTGCCAGCAATCTTGGAGCGGGAGGCGTCGACACCGGGGAGCTGTTTTTT
CASNLGAGGVDTGELFF
>-|TRBJ2-5|TRBV5-1|TRBD2
TGCGCCAGCAGCAACACTAGCGGGAGTTTTGTACAGACCCAGTACTTC
CASSNTSGSFVQTQYF
>-|TRBJ1-6|TRBV3-1/TRBV3-2|TRBD1
TGTGCCAGCAGCCTCGGACAGGGGGCGTTTTCCTATAATTCACCCCTCCACTTT
CASSLGQGAFSYNSPLHF
>-|TRBJ2-2|TRBV7-3|TRBD1
TGTGCCAGCAGCTTGGGACAGCCGGGCACCGGGGAGCTGTTTTTT
CASSLGQPGTGELFF
>-|TRBJ1-4|TRBV18|-
TGTGCCAGCTCACAACCAGGGGTTAATGAAAAACTGTTTTTT
CASSQPGVNEKLFF